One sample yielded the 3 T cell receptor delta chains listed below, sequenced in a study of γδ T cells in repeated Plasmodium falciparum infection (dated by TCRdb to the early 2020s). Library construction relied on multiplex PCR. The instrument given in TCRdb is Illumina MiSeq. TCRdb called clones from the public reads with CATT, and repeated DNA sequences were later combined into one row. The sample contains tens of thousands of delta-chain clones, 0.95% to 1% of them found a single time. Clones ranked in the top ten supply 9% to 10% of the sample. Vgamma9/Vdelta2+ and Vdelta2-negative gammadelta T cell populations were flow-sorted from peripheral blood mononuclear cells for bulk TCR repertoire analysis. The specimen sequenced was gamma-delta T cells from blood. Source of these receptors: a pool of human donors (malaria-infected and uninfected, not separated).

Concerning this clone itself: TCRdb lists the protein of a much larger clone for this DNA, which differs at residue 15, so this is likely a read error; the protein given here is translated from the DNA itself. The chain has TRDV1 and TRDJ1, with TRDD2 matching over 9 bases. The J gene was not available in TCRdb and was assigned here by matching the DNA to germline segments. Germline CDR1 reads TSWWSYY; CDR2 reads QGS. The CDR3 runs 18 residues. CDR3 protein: CALGGGLPTHERADRLIF. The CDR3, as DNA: TGTGCTCTTGGGGGGGGCCTTCCTACACATGAGCGGGCCGATAGACTCATCTTT.

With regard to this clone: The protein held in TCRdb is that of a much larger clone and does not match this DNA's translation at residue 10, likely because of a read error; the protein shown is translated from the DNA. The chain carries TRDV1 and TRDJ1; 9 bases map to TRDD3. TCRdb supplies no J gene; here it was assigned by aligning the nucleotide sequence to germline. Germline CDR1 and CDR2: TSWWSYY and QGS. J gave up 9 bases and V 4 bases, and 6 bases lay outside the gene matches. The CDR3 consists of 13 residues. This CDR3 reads CALGVLGDAELIF. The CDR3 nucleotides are TGTGCTCTTGGGGTACTGGGGGACGCTGAACTCATCTTT.

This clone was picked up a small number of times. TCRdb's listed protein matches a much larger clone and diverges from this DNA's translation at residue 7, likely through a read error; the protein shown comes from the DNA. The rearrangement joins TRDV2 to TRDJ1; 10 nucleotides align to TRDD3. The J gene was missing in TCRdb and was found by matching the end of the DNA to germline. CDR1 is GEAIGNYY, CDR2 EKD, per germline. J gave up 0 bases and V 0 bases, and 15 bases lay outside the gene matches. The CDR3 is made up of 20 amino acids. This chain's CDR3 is CACDTVSTGGLGGYTDKLIF. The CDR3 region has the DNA TGTGCCTGTGACACCGTCTCTACTGGGGGATTGGGGGGGTACACCGATAAACTCATCTTT.